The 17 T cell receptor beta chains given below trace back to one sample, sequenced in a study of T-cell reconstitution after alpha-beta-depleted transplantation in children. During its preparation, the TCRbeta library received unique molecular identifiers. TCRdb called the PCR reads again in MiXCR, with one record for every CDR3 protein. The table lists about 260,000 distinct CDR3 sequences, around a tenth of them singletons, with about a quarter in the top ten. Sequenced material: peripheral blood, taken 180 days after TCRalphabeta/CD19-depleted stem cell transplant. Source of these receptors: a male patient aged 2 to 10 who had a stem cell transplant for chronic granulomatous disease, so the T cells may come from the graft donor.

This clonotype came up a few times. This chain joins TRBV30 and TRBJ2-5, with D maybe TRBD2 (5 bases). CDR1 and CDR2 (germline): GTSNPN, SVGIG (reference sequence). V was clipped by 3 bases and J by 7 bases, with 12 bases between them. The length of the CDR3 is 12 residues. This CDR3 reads CAWSGNLGTQYF. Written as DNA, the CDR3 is TGTGCCTGGAGCGGGAACCTTGGGACCCAGTACTTC.

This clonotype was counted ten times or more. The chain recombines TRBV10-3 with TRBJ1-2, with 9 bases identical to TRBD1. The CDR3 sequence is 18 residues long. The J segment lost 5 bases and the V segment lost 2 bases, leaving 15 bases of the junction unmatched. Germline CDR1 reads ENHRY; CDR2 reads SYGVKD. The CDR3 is CAISEPKTGTGRNYGYTF. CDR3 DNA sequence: TGTGCCATCAGTGAGCCCAAGACCGGGACAGGGCGGAATTATGGCTACACCTTC.

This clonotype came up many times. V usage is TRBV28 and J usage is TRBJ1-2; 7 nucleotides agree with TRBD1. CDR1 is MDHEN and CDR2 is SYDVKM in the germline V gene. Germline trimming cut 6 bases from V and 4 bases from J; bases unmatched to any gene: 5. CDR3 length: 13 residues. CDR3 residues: CASRGDRPYGYTF. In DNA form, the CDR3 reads TGTGCCAGCAGAGGGGACAGACCCTATGGCTACACCTTC.

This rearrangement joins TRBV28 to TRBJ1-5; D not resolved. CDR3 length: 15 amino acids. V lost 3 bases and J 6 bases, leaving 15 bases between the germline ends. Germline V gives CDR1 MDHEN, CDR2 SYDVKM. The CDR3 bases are TGTGCCAGCAGTTTCCCCACCCAGTCGAGTCAGCCCCAGCATTTT. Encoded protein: CASSFPTQSSQPQHF.

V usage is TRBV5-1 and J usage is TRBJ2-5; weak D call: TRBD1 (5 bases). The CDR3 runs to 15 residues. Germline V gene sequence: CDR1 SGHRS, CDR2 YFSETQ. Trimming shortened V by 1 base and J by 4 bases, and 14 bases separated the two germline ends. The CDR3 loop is CASSLWAPQGETQYF. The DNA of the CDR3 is TGCGCCAGCAGCTTGTGGGCCCCCCAGGGAGAGACCCAGTACTTC.

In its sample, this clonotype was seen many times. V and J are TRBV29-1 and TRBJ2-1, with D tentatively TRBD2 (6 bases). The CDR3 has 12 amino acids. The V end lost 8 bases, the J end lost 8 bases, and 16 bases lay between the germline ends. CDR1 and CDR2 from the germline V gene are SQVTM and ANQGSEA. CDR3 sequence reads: CSCVPGVDEQFF. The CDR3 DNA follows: TGCAGCTGTGTACCGGGGGTGGATGAGCAGTTCTTC.

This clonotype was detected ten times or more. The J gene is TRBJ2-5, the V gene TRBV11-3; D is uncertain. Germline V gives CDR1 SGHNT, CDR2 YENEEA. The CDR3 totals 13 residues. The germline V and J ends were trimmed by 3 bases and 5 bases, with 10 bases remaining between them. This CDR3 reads CASSFRVLETQYF. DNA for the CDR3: TGTGCCAGCAGCTTTAGGGTTCTCGAGACCCAGTACTTC.

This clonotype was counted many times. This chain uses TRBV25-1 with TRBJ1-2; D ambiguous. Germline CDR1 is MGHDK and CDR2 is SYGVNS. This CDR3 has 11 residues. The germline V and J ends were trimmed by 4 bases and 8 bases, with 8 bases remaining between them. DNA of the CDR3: TGTGCCAGCAGTGCGGGCGAGGGCTACACCTTC. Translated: CASSAGEGYTF.

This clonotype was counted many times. The CDR3 region has the DNA TGCAGTGCCGGGGACAGGGCGATGGCGGCCCGGAATTCACCCCTCCACTTT. Translated: CSAGDRAMAARNSPLHF. The chain uses TRBV20-1 and TRBJ1-6, with 9 bases identical to TRBD1. CDR3 length: 17 amino acids. With V trimmed by 6 bases and J by 7 bases, 16 bases remained unmatched. Germline V gene data show CDR1 as DFQATT and CDR2 as SNEGSKA (reference sequence).

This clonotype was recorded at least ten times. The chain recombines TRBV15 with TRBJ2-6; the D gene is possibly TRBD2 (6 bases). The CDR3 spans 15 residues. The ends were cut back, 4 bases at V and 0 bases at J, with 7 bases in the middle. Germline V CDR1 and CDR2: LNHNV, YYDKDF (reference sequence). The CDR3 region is CATSTGSSGANVLTF. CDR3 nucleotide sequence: TGTGCCACCAGCACCGGGAGCTCTGGGGCCAACGTCCTGACTTTC.

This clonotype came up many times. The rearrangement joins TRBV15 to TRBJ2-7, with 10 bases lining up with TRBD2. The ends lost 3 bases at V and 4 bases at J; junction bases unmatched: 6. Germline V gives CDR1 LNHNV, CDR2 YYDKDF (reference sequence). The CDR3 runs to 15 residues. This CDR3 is CATSSPTGLAYEQYF. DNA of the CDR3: TGTGCCACCAGCAGTCCGACGGGACTAGCGTACGAGCAGTACTTC.

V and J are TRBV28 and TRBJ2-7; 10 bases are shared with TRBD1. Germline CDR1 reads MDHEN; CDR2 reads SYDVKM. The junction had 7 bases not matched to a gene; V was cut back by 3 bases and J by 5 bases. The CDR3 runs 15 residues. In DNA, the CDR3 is TGTGCCAGCAGTTTCCCGACAGGGGGCATTAACGAGCAGTACTTC. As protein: CASSFPTGGINEQYF.

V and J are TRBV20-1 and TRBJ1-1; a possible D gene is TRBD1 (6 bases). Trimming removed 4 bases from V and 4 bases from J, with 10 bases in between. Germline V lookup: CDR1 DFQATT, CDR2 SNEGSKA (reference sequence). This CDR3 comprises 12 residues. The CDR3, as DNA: TGCAGTGCTACTAGCAGGGGCACTGAAGCTTTCTTT. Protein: CSATSRGTEAFF.

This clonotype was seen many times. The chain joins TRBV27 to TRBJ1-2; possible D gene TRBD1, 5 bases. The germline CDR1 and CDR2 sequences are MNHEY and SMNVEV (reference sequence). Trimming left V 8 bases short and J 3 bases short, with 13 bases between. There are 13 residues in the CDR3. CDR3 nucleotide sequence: TGTGCCAGCCGGGGTGCAGGGTACTATGGCTACACCTTC. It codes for CASRGAGYYGYTF.

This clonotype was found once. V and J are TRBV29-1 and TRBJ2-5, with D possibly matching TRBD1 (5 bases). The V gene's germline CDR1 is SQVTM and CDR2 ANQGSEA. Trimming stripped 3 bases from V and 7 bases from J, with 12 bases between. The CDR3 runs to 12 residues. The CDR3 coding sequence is TGCAGCGTTGATATACAGGTCAGGACCCAGTACTTC. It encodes CSVDIQVRTQYF.

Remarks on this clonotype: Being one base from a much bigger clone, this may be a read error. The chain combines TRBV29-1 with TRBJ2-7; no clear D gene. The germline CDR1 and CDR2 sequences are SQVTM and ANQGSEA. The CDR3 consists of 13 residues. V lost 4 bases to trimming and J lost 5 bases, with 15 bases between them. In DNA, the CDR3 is TGCAGCGTTGTCAGGTACCGCGCCGACGAGCAGTACTTC. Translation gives CSVVRYRADEQYF.

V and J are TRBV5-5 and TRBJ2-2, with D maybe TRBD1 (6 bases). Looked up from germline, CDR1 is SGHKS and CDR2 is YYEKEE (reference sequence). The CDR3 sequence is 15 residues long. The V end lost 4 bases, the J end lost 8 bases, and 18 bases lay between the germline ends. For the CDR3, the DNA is TGTGCCAGCAGCCCCGGGACACCAATCGGAGGGGAGCTGTTTTTT. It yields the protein CASSPGTPIGGELFF.